This TCR beta chain was profiled in a study of CD8 T cell repertoires and HIV-1 epitope variants. Looking at the study overall: Control wells had CMV/EBV/flu peptides, negative Ebola AY9, or no peptide. 1M T cells were kept uncultured as a baseline.

Overall study results and limits: No clonotypes responded to the TAALDMSHF plasma variant; about five recognized KF9, one HW9.

As concerns this clone: Its antigen is not known.

The repertoire was sequenced with immunoSEQ multiplex PCR; TCRdb's copy has only in-frame clones and lacks some. The sample shows about 5,200 clones, about 60% of them seen only once. V lost 2 bases and J lost 7; bases outside the gene matches: 5. The CDR3 has 15 residues. The germline gives CDR1 SGHNT, CDR2 YYREEE (reference sequence). Sequencing was performed on cultured CD8+ T cells derived from PBMCs. The chain has TRBV5-4 and TRBJ2-2; 10 positions agree with TRBD2. This clonotype was sampled from a male donor with HIV. The chain's CDR3 is CASSFSGGPVGELFF. CDR3 sequence (DNA): TGTGCCAGCAGCTTTAGCGGGGGGCCTGTCGGGGAGCTGTTTTTT.